This T cell receptor (beta chain) was identified in a study of OX40 agonist ivuxolimab in advanced cancers. Study-wide context: A male proportion of over 75% was recorded, with mean age about 62 years and range roughly 20 to 85. Previous treatment with anti-PD-1, anti-PD-L1 or anti-CTLA-4 therapy was allowed; about 40% had received some. Overall study results and limits: There were, on average, more expanded clones in CD8+ T cells than in CD4+.

Collection of blood occurred at baseline, at cycle 4 day 1, and at cycle 7 day 1. The repertoire was sequenced with immunoSEQ multiplex PCR; TCRdb's copy has only in-frame clones and lacks some. The sample has about 53,000 clones, around nine tenths seen once. Germline values: CDR1 SGHDN, CDR2 FVKESK. The CDR3 has 15 residues. V was clipped by 5 bases and J by 1 base; unmatched bases: 4. For this clone: The antigen is unknown.

The clonotype comes from an adult with an advanced solid tumor such as melanoma, head and neck, liver or kidney cancer. Source: CD4+ or CD8+ T cells sorted from blood, taken in a trial of the OX40 agonist ivuxolimab. The chain has TRBV14 and TRBJ2-7; the match to TRBD2 covers 11 bases. CDR3 sequence (DNA): TGTGCCAGCAGCAGGACTAGCGGGCCGTCCTACGAGCAGTACTTC. This translates into CASSRTSGPSYEQYF.